The 6 T cell receptor beta chains given below trace back to one sample, sequenced in a study of OX40 agonist ivuxolimab in advanced cancers. TCRdb's copy holds only in-frame clones and misses some; the assay was immunoSEQ multiplex PCR. The table records tens of thousands of clones, 90% to 95% of them present only once. The sequencing used CD4+ or CD8+ T cells sorted from blood, collected in a trial of the OX40 agonist ivuxolimab. These receptors all stem from an adult with an advanced solid tumor such as melanoma, head and neck, liver or kidney cancer.

The genes are TRBV29-1 and TRBJ1-2; D call uncertain. Trimming removed 3 bases from V and 4 bases from J, with 6 bases in between. CDR3 length: 11 amino acids. The V gene's germline CDR1 is SQVTM and CDR2 ANQGSEA. CDR3 region: CSVEGGYGYTF. The CDR3 DNA sequence: TGCAGCGTTGAGGGTGGCTATGGCTACACCTTC. Using reference TRBV29-1 and TRBJ1-2 for the parts outside the CDR3, the full variable domain is SAVISQKPSRDICQRGTSLTIQCQVDSQVTMMFWYRQQPGQSLTLIATANQGSEATYESGFVIDKFPISRPNLTFSTLTVSNMSPEDSSIYLCSVEGGYGYTFGSGTRLTVV.

The gene calls are TRBV5-4 and TRBJ2-7, with D perhaps given as TRBD1 or TRBD2 (5 bases each). The CDR3 extends over 15 amino acids. Germline V gene data show CDR1 as SGHNT and CDR2 as YYREEE (reference sequence). The V and J ends lost 4 bases and 5 bases respectively, with 19 bases between them. The CDR3 reads CASSPEGPSLDEQYF. CDR3 nucleotides: TGTGCCAGCAGCCCTGAGGGACCTTCCCTCGACGAGCAGTACTTC. Full variable domain (missing parts from reference TRBV5-4 and TRBJ2-7): ETGVTQSPTHLIKTRGQQVTLRCSSQSGHNTVSWYQQALGQGPQFIFQYYREEENGRGNFPPRFSGLQFPNYSSELNVNALELDDSALYLCASSPEGPSLDEQYFGPGTRLTVT.

This chain uses TRBV2 with TRBJ2-6; the D gene could be TRBD1 or TRBD2 (5 bases each). Trimming pared 4 bases from V and 5 bases from J, leaving 12 bases between. Germline V gives CDR1 SNHLY, CDR2 FYNNEI. The CDR3 totals 15 residues. The CDR3 coding sequence is TGTGCCAGCAGTGGGGACGCTTTCTGGGCCAACGTCCTGACTTTC. This gives the protein CASSGDAFWANVLTF.

The chain joins TRBV9 to TRBJ2-7, with a tentative D call TRBD1 (5 bases). The V and J ends lost 3 bases and 3 bases respectively, with 7 bases between them. Germline loops: CDR1 SGDLS, CDR2 YYNGEE. The CDR3 covers 12 residues. CDR3 in amino acids: CASSGDSYEQYF. In nucleotides, the CDR3 is TGTGCCAGCAGCGGAGACAGCTACGAGCAGTACTTC.

This chain connects TRBV6-5 to TRBJ2-2, with D unresolved. Germline V gene sequence: CDR1 MNHEY, CDR2 SVGAGI. CDR3 length equals 16 residues. Trimming cost V 2 bases and J 3 bases, with 13 bases left between them. The CDR3 here is CASSYRPPRYTGELFF. The CDR3 coding sequence is TGTGCCAGCAGTTACAGACCCCCTCGGTACACCGGGGAGCTGTTTTTT.

CDR3 DNA: TGTGCCAGTAGTCTCGACGCTTTGACTAGCGGGAGTAACGAGCAGTACTTC. This sequence encodes CASSLDALTSGSNEQYF. The rearrangement links TRBV19 to TRBJ2-7; TRBD2 aligns across 12 bases. With 5 bases clipped from V and 5 bases from J, the junction kept 13 bases outside the gene matches. The CDR3 totals 17 residues. CDR1 is LNHDA, CDR2 SQIVND, per germline (reference sequence).